A selection of T cell receptor beta chains follows, all from one sample in a study of glioma-infiltrating T cells. TCRdb reprocessed the multiplex PCR reads with MiXCR, giving one entry per CDR3 protein. The repertoire holds about 210,000 distinct CDR3 sequences, with roughly a third as singletons. Sequenced: glioma tissue, nonneoplastic brain tissue, or PBMCs (not recorded which). The origin of the receptors is a human donor with low-grade glioma or glioblastoma, undergoing nonglioma brain surgery, or in good health (not recorded which). Each CDR3 is given with its conserved first and last residue. A D gene is named only where the DNA matches it firmly. The size of a clone is reported for some rows only, either as once, few or many, or as a class for expanded clones.

d_call | clone_size | j_call | v_call | cdr3_aa | cdr3_nt
TRBD2 | many | TRBJ2-5 | TRBV4-2 | CASSQVAGDQETQYF | TGTGCCAGCAGCCAAGTAGCGGGAGACCAAGAGACCCAGTACTTC
TRBD2 | many | TRBJ2-7 | TRBV20-1 | CSARVPGLAGGPIYEQYF | TGCAGTGCTAGAGTCCCGGGACTAGCGGGAGGACCCATCTACGAGCAGTACTTC
NA | many | TRBJ1-2 | TRBV6-2/TRBV6-3 | CASSYFQGNNYGYTF | TGTGCCAGCAGTTACTTCCAGGGGAATAACTATGGCTACACCTTC
TRBD1 | few | TRBJ2-7 | TRBV29-1 | CSVDLTGGDEQYF | TGCAGCGTTGATCTCACAGGGGGCGACGAGCAGTACTTC
TRBD2 | many | TRBJ2-3 | TRBV6-2/TRBV6-3 | CASSYSSGRATDTQYF | TGTGCCAGCAGTTACTCGAGCGGGAGGGCCACAGATACGCAGTATTTT
NA | NA | TRBJ2-2 | TRBV12-3/TRBV12-4 | CASMGSPGELFF | TGTGCCAGCATGGGGAGCCCCGGGGAGCTGTTTTTT
NA | many | TRBJ2-7 | TRBV7-2 | CASSPRGGTGTAYEQYF | TGTGCCAGCAGCCCCCGGGGGGGGACAGGGACCGCCTACGAGCAGTACTTC
TRBD1 | many | TRBJ2-4 | TRBV6-1 | CASRTGTETYF | TGTGCCAGCAGGACCGGGACAGAGACGTACTTC
NA | many | TRBJ1-2 | TRBV19 | CASSFRDGLYGYTF | TGTGCCAGTAGTTTCCGGGACGGCCTCTATGGCTACACCTTC
NA | many | TRBJ2-1 | TRBV4-2 | CASSQLGGNEQFF | TGTGCCAGCAGCCAGCTAGGGGGCAATGAGCAGTTCTTC
NA | many | TRBJ2-5 | TRBV12-3/TRBV12-4 | CASSSLETQYF | TGTGCCAGCAGTTCTCTGGAGACCCAGTACTTC
NA | many | TRBJ1-6 | TRBV4-2 | CASSPLMTGTTNSPLHF | TGTGCCAGCAGCCCCCTGATGACCGGGACAACAAATTCACCCCTCCACTTT
NA | many | TRBJ2-3 | TRBV27 | CASSYSRLNTDTQYF | TGTGCCAGCAGTTATTCTAGACTTAACACAGATACGCAGTATTTT
NA | NA | TRBJ2-7 | TRBV6-1 | CASSILAGVRVDKYF | TGTGCCAGCAGCATACTAGCTGGAGTCAGGGTCGATAAGTACTTC
NA | few | TRBJ2-3 | TRBV5-6 | CASSLISGSSTDTQYF | TGTGCCAGCAGCTTGATAAGTGGGTCCTCCACAGATACGCAGTATTTT
NA | few | TRBJ2-7 | TRBV4-3 | CASSQDRAGGDYEQYF | TGCGCCAGCAGCCAAGATAGGGCAGGGGGGGACTACGAGCAGTACTTC
NA | NA | TRBJ2-1 | TRBV9 | CASSVAPGVGNEQFF | TGTGCCAGCAGCGTAGCGCCCGGGGTGGGCAATGAGCAGTTCTTC
NA | many | TRBJ1-1 | TRBV10-3 | CAISESAGDLNTEAFF | TGTGCCATCAGTGAGTCGGCAGGGGACCTGAACACTGAAGCTTTCTTT
NA | many | TRBJ2-2 | TRBV4-2 | CASSQERDFSAGELFF | TGTGCCAGCAGCCAAGAACGAGACTTCAGCGCCGGGGAGCTGTTTTTT
NA | many | TRBJ1-1 | TRBV11-1 | CASSLAKYTEAFF | TGTGCCAGCAGCTTAGCGAAGTATACTGAAGCTTTCTTT